What follows are 2 T cell receptor beta chains derived from one specimen sequenced in a study of blood T cell repertoires in COVID-19. Repertoires were generated with immunoSEQ multiplex PCR, while TCRdb's copy carries only in-frame clones and drops some. Here the sample spans 310,000 or so clones, 86% being singletons. Input material: peripheral blood. The source is a woman in her forties or fifties with acute or convalescent COVID-19.

The rearrangement links TRBV5-1 to TRBJ2-7; 10 nucleotides match TRBD2. Looked up from germline, CDR1 is SGHRS and CDR2 is YFSETQ. The J segment lost 5 bases and the V segment lost 4 bases, leaving 12 bases of the junction unmatched. The length of the CDR3 is 16 residues. CDR3 DNA sequence: TGCGCCAGCAGCCCGTTGACTAGCGGGCTAGGGGACGAGCAGTACTTC. Its protein is CASSPLTSGLGDEQYF.

The genes are TRBV27 and TRBJ2-1, with 9 bases fitting TRBD2. The CDR3 runs to 15 residues. Germline V CDR1 and CDR2: MNHEY, SMNVEV (reference sequence). V lost 9 bases to trimming and J lost 6 bases; unmatched junction nucleotides: 12. The CDR3 coding sequence is TGTGCCAGTAACCGCGGGAGGGCCATGTCCAATGAGCAGTTCTTC. Residues: CASNRGRAMSNEQFF.